These 27 T cell receptor beta chains came from one sample sequenced in a study of blood T cell repertoires in COVID-19. This table comes from immunoSEQ multiplex PCR, and its TCRdb copy is limited to in-frame clones, with some not included. The data hold about 200,000 clones, with approximately 90% observed a single time. The sequenced sample was peripheral blood. The origin of the receptors is a man aged 60-69 years with COVID-19, enrolled during active disease.

This chain uses TRBV28 with TRBJ2-7; the match to TRBD1 covers 9 bases. Looked up from germline, CDR1 is MDHEN and CDR2 is SYDVKM. This CDR3 spans 15 amino acids. After removal of 6 bases from V and 1 base from J, the junction contained 7 bases not matched to a gene. The CDR3 region has the DNA TGTGCCAGCAGCCCTGCGGGACAGGGTTCCTACGAGCAGTACTTC. It translates to CASSPAGQGSYEQYF.

The chain is built from TRBV6-5 and TRBJ1-6, with D unclear. Germline CDR1 and CDR2: MNHEY and SVGAGI. Deletions cut 0 bases from V and 11 bases from J, with 5 bases between. The CDR3 runs to 12 residues. The CDR3 here is CASSYSGTPLHF. The DNA of the CDR3 is TGTGCCAGCAGTTACTCCGGGACACCCCTCCACTTT.

This clone has a single count. The chain has TRBV3-1 (or the pseudogene TRBV3-2) and TRBJ2-1; maybe TRBD1 (6 bases). CDR3 length: 13 residues. V lost 7 bases and J 2 bases, leaving 9 bases between the germline ends. Per germline, CDR1 LGHDT and CDR2 YNNKEL (reference sequence). The CDR3 DNA reads as TGTGCCAGCATAGGACAGCCCTACAATGAGCAGTTCTTC. Its protein product is CASIGQPYNEQFF.

The chain links TRBV6-5 to TRBJ1-2, with D possibly being TRBD1 (5 bases). V was clipped by 10 bases and J by 6 bases, with 15 bases between them. Germline lookup yields CDR1 MNHEY and CDR2 SVGAGI. This CDR3 has 12 residues. CDR3 loop: CATEDRANGYTF. For the CDR3, the DNA is TGTGCCACCGAAGACAGAGCTAATGGCTACACCTTC.

The CDR3 DNA follows: TGTGCCAGTAGCCCCCCTGGGACAGGGGACTATGGCTACACCTTC. This sequence encodes CASSPPGTGDYGYTF. The chain is built from TRBV19 and TRBJ1-2, with TRBD1 matching 10 bases. The V segment lost 6 bases and the J segment 3 bases; nucleotides outside the gene matches: 7. Germline values: CDR1 LNHDA, CDR2 SQIVND (reference sequence). This CDR3 comprises 15 residues.

The V call is TRBV28, the J call TRBJ2-2; 7 bases are a match to TRBD1. Germline values: CDR1 MDHEN, CDR2 SYDVKM. This CDR3 has 16 residues. Germline trimming cut 5 bases from V and 2 bases from J; bases unmatched to any gene: 8. DNA for the CDR3: TGTGCCAGCAGTCCTCACGACAGGGCTAACACCGGGGAGCTGTTTTTT. Amino acids: CASSPHDRANTGELFF.

The V call is TRBV7-3, the J call TRBJ2-6; D is uncertain. This CDR3 has 17 residues. Trimming shortened V by 2 bases and J by 0 bases, and 11 bases separated the two germline ends. Germline V gene data show CDR1 as SGHTA and CDR2 as FQGTGA. CDR3 nucleotide sequence: TGTGCCAGCAGCTTATCCTCAGGTATCTCTGGGGCCAACGTCCTGACTTTC. It specifies CASSLSSGISGANVLTF.

This sequence joins TRBV11-2 and TRBJ2-5; 10 bases fit TRBD2. V lost 5 bases and J lost 2; bases outside the gene matches: 8. The CDR3 is 16 residues long. Germline CDR1 reads SGHAT; CDR2 reads FQNNGV. CDR3 bases: TGTGCCAGCAGCCTTGCGGGACTAGCGTTTCAAGAGACCCAGTACTTC. Amino acids: CASSLAGLAFQETQYF.

A single count supports this clone. This sample also contains other DNA sequences that code for the same CDR3. This chain uses TRBV5-1 with TRBJ1-4, with a tentative D call TRBD1 (6 bases). The V gene's germline CDR1 is SGHRS and CDR2 YFSETQ. The CDR3 totals 15 residues. V lost 0 bases, J lost 4 bases, and 10 bases lay in between. This CDR3 is CASSLAAGVNEKLFF. CDR3 nucleotide sequence: TGCGCCAGCAGCTTGGCGGCAGGGGTTAATGAAAAACTGTTTTTT.

J is TRBJ2-7 and V is TRBV25-1; weak D call: TRBD1 (5 bases). V was clipped by 3 bases and J by 1 base, with 10 bases between them. The CDR3 loop spans 14 amino acids. Germline CDR1 MGHDK, CDR2 SYGVNS. CDR3 sequence: CASSETEISYEQYF. CDR3 DNA: TGTGCCAGCAGTGAGACAGAGATTTCCTACGAGCAGTACTTC.

With respect to this clone: Other nucleotide sequences in the sample specify the same CDR3. The chain is built from TRBV7-9 and TRBJ2-7, with TRBD1 matching 8 bases. CDR3 length: 14 residues. The germline V gene has CDR1 SEHNR and CDR2 FQNEAQ (reference sequence). Trimming cost V 3 bases and J 2 bases; bases outside gene matches: 3. The CDR3 is CASSLGTGTYEQYF. CDR3 sequence (DNA): TGTGCCAGCAGCTTGGGGACAGGAACCTACGAGCAGTACTTC.

The gene calls are TRBV2 and TRBJ1-3, with D tentatively TRBD1 (6 bases). CDR1 is SNHLY, CDR2 FYNNEI, per germline. The CDR3 has 16 residues. The V and J ends lost 1 base and 0 bases respectively, with 10 bases between them. In DNA form, the CDR3 reads TGTGCCAGCAGTGAAGTTCGGACAGTCTCTGGAAACACCATATATTTT. It encodes CASSEVRTVSGNTIYF.

The sample holds one count of this clone. The chain combines TRBV3-1 (or the pseudogene TRBV3-2) with TRBJ1-1; no firm D call. Looked up from germline, CDR1 is LGHDT and CDR2 is YNNKEL (reference sequence). Trimming pared 1 base from V and 5 bases from J, leaving 11 bases between. This CDR3 comprises 14 residues. The DNA of the CDR3 is TGTGCCAGCAGCCAAGCCCCCAGCGTGACTGAAGCTTTCTTT. Translating gives CASSQAPSVTEAFF.

The rearrangement joins TRBV2 to TRBJ1-6, with D perhaps matching TRBD1 (5 bases). V shed 3 bases and J shed 0 bases, with 15 bases lying between them. The CDR3 is 18 amino acids. CDR1 is SNHLY and CDR2 is FYNNEI in the germline V gene. The CDR3 region is CASSDRQLLSSYNSPLHF. DNA of the CDR3: TGTGCCAGCAGTGATAGACAGTTGCTGAGCTCCTATAATTCACCCCTCCACTTT.

This clone was seen once. The chain couples TRBV11-2 to TRBJ2-1; 14 nucleotides match TRBD2. Germline V CDR1 and CDR2: SGHAT, FQNNGV. The CDR3 contains 18 residues. V shed 2 bases and J 6 bases; nucleotides not matched to a gene: 9. The CDR3 loop is CASSLRRLAGGPRNEQFF. CDR3 bases: TGTGCCAGCAGCTTAAGGAGACTAGCGGGAGGGCCTCGCAATGAGCAGTTCTTC.

The V and J genes are TRBV7-3 and TRBJ1-4; a possible D gene is TRBD1 (6 bases). The V end lost 5 bases, the J end lost 1 base, and 17 bases lay between the germline ends. The CDR3 covers 17 residues. Germline V lookup: CDR1 SGHTA, CDR2 FQGTGA. The CDR3, as DNA: TGTGCCAGCAGCATCCGGGACACCAGTAGAACTAATGAAAAACTGTTTTTT. As protein: CASSIRDTSRTNEKLFF.

This sequence joins TRBV13 and TRBJ1-2; 7 bases are a match to TRBD1. The length of the CDR3 is 14 residues. Unmatched junction bases numbered 3, after V lost 3 bases and J lost 2 bases. Germline V gives CDR1 PRHDT, CDR2 FYEKMQ (reference sequence). The CDR3 sequence: CASSLGQINYGYTF. Written as DNA, the CDR3 is TGTGCCAGCAGCTTGGGACAGATCAACTATGGCTACACCTTC.

This clone was counted once. The chain recombines TRBV27 with TRBJ1-2; D ambiguous. Between the trimmed V and J ends, which lost 3 bases and 2 bases, there was a span of 10 bases. The germline V gene has CDR1 MNHEY and CDR2 SMNVEV (reference sequence). This CDR3 has 14 residues. This chain's CDR3 is CASSLAGMNYGYTF. The CDR3 DNA is TGTGCCAGCAGTTTGGCCGGGATGAACTATGGCTACACCTTC.

V usage is TRBV7-9 and J usage is TRBJ2-7; unclear D gene. Deletions cut 4 bases from V and 0 bases from J, with 7 bases between. Germline loops: CDR1 SEHNR, CDR2 FQNEAQ (reference sequence). The length of the CDR3 is 13 residues. CDR3 in amino acids: CASSSESSYEQYF. The CDR3 DNA sequence: TGTGCCAGCAGCTCCGAGAGCTCCTACGAGCAGTACTTC.

CDR3 nucleotides: TGTGCCTGGAGTGGACTAGCGGGAGGGGTCTACGAGCAGTACTTC. Its translation: CAWSGLAGGVYEQYF. The J gene is TRBJ2-7, the V gene TRBV30; 14 nucleotides line up with TRBD2. This CDR3 comprises 15 residues. The germline V gene encodes CDR1 GTSNPN and CDR2 SVGIG (reference sequence). V was pared by 1 base and J by 3 bases, with 2 bases of the junction left unmatched.

The V and J genes are TRBV5-1 and TRBJ2-7; perhaps TRBD2 as D (7 bases). This CDR3 has 14 residues. The germline gives CDR1 SGHRS, CDR2 YFSETQ. Trimming took off 2 bases at V and 5 bases at J, with 14 bases between the two ends. The CDR3 DNA sequence: TGCGCCAGCAGCTTATCGGGGGGCAATCACGAGCAGTACTTC. It translates to CASSLSGGNHEQYF. Looking up the rest from reference TRBV5-1 and TRBJ2-7 gives the full variable domain: KAGVTQTPRYLIKTRGQQVTLSCSPISGHRSVSWYQQTPGQGLQFLFEYFSETQRNKGNFPGRFSGRQFSNSRSEMNVSTLELGDSALYLCASSLSGGNHEQYFGPGTRLTVT.

The gene calls are TRBV12-3 or TRBV12-4 and TRBJ1-2; TRBD1 agrees at 10 bases. The CDR3 runs 13 residues. With V trimmed by 6 bases and J by 6 bases, 4 bases remained unmatched. CDR3 in DNA: TGTGCCAGCAGACAAGACAGGGGGCATGGCTACACCTTC. Amino acid sequence: CASRQDRGHGYTF.

The chain has TRBV19 and TRBJ1-6, with TRBD1 matching over 8 bases. CDR3 length equals 13 residues. V lost 8 bases, J lost 8 bases, and 5 bases stayed unmatched. CDR1 LNHDA and CDR2 SQIVND come from the germline V gene (reference sequence). This CDR3 is CASSATGDSPLHF. The CDR3 bases are TGTGCCAGTTCCGCGACAGGGGATTCACCCCTCCACTTT.

V gene TRBV2 combines with J gene TRBJ2-1; 7 bases agree with TRBD2. This CDR3 comprises 16 residues. The junction had 12 bases not matched to a gene; V was cut back by 0 bases and J by 10 bases. CDR1 is SNHLY, CDR2 FYNNEI, per germline. The CDR3 loop reads CASSEARAGVTREQFF. The CDR3 DNA reads TGTGCCAGCAGTGAAGCGAGGGCGGGAGTGACTAGGGAGCAGTTCTTC.

This clone was seen ten or more times. CDR3 nucleotide sequence: TGTGCCAGCAGTTTAACAGCCAATCAGCCCCAGCATTTT. Its protein product is CASSLTANQPQHF. V is TRBV12-3 or TRBV12-4 and J is TRBJ1-5; D gene ambiguous. The V gene lost 2 bases and the J gene lost 3 bases, with 5 bases spanning the gap. The CDR3 loop spans 13 amino acids.

This sequence joins TRBV6-5 and TRBJ2-7; 10 bases align to TRBD1. After removal of 6 bases from V and 5 bases from J, the junction contained 10 bases not matched to a gene. The CDR3 covers 15 residues. CDR1 is MNHEY, CDR2 SVGAGI, per germline. CDR3 DNA sequence: TGTGCCAGCAGCTACGACAGGGGGCGTTTTCACGAGCAGTACTTC. Translated, it gives CASSYDRGRFHEQYF.

The chain uses TRBV11-2 and TRBJ1-2; no clear D. The CDR3 is 15 amino acids. V was clipped by 7 bases and J by 2 bases, with 17 bases between them. Germline CDR1 and CDR2: SGHAT and FQNNGV. The CDR3 spells CASTPLGSTNYGYTF. CDR3 nucleotides: TGTGCCAGCACCCCTTTGGGGAGCACAAACTATGGCTACACCTTC.